The next 20 T cell receptor beta chains were all read from a single sample in a study of CD8 T cells in Susac syndrome. The authors reverse transcribed roughly 0.5 to 1 ug RNA with random hexamers. Each CDR3 protein is one row after TCRdb ran MiXCR on the immunoSEQ multiplex PCR reads. The sample has 100,000 to 150,000 distinct CDR3 sequences; over 85% are singletons. The sample comprised CD8+ T cells from PBMCs. These receptors all come from a human donor with multiple sclerosis.

The chain uses TRBV12-3 or TRBV12-4 and TRBJ1-1; unclear D gene. The CDR3 length is 14 residues. The V end was cut by 3 bases, the J end by 1 base, with 9 bases between. CDR3 nucleotide sequence: TGTGCCAGCAGTTTGGCGGCAAAGAACACTGAAGCTTTCTTT. Translated: CASSLAAKNTEAFF.

The rearrangement uses TRBV7-2 and TRBJ1-1; TRBD1 matches 10 bases. Germline lookup yields CDR1 SGHTA and CDR2 FQGNSA. The CDR3 is made up of 14 amino acids. Losses at the gene ends were 4 bases for V and 3 bases for J; bases not matched to a gene: 2. The CDR3 reads CASSWDRGDTEAFF. CDR3 nucleotides: TGTGCCAGCAGCTGGGACAGGGGTGACACTGAAGCTTTCTTT.

V gene TRBV29-1 combines with J gene TRBJ2-3, with TRBD1 matching over 7 bases. The CDR3 is 14 residues long. Germline V lookup: CDR1 SQVTM, CDR2 ANQGSEA. Trimming removed 1 base from V and 5 bases from J; junction bases left unmatched: 6. Here the CDR3 DNA reads TGCAGCGTTGAAGCCAGGGGGACGTTAGATACGCAGTATTTT. Encoded protein: CSVEARGTLDTQYF.

The rearrangement uses TRBV20-1 and TRBJ2-6; the D gene is possibly TRBD1 (5 bases). The germline V gene has CDR1 DFQATT and CDR2 SNEGSKA (reference sequence). This CDR3 region has 16 residues. V dropped 2 bases and J dropped 1 base, with 12 bases sitting between them. This chain's CDR3 is CSARSSGSSGANVLTF. The CDR3 DNA follows: TGCAGTGCTAGATCCTCAGGGTCGTCTGGGGCCAACGTCCTGACTTTC.

The J gene is TRBJ1-2, the V gene TRBV19; maybe TRBD1 (6 bases). The CDR3 runs to 16 residues. Germline CDR1 and CDR2: LNHDA and SQIVND (reference sequence). With 5 bases removed from V and 2 bases from J, the gap between germline ends came to 18 bases. The DNA for the CDR3 is TGTGCCAGTAGTCACGACGCCGGGACAAGAAACTATGGCTACACCTTC. Translated, it gives CASSHDAGTRNYGYTF.

This chain uses TRBV20-1 with TRBJ1-5; a weak D match, TRBD1 (5 bases). The CDR3 length is 18 residues. Between the trimmed V and J ends, which lost 0 bases and 0 bases, there was a span of 18 bases. Germline CDR1 DFQATT, CDR2 SNEGSKA (reference sequence). CDR3 sequence (DNA): TGCAGTGCTAGAGACCAGGGTTCCTGGGACTATAGCAATCAGCCCCAGCATTTT. The encoded protein is CSARDQGSWDYSNQPQHF.

The V gene is TRBV9, the J gene TRBJ2-7, with a weak D call TRBD2 (5 bases). V lost 0 bases and J 2 bases, leaving 12 bases between the germline ends. The CDR3 contains 15 residues. Germline loops: CDR1 SGDLS, CDR2 YYNGEE. Here the CDR3 reads CASSVGAELPYEQYF. CDR3 bases: TGTGCCAGCAGCGTAGGAGCGGAACTTCCCTACGAGCAGTACTTC.

This clonotype appeared a single time. The genes are TRBV11-2 and TRBJ1-5; D is undetermined. V was shortened by 1 base and J by 7 bases, with 5 bases between the two germline ends. CDR1 and CDR2 (germline): SGHAT, FQNNGV. This CDR3 contains 12 residues. CDR3: CASSLVRQPQHF. CDR3 nucleotide sequence: TGTGCCAGCAGCTTAGTGCGGCAGCCCCAGCATTTT.

J is TRBJ1-2 and V is TRBV27; the D gene is possibly TRBD1 (5 bases). The CDR3 is made up of 12 amino acids. CDR1 is MNHEY and CDR2 is SMNVEV in the germline V gene (reference sequence). The V gene lost 6 bases and the J gene lost 8 bases, with 13 bases spanning the gap. The CDR3 spells CASSPGTFGYTF. Here the CDR3 DNA reads TGTGCCAGCAGCCCTGGGACCTTCGGCTACACCTTC.

This chain joins TRBV10-3 and TRBJ2-7; 7 bases map to TRBD2. The CDR3 is made up of 16 amino acids. Trimming took 4 bases from V and 6 from J; bases not matched to a gene: 15. The V gene's germline CDR1 is ENHRY and CDR2 SYGVKD. CDR3 DNA sequence: TGTGCCATCAGTGGGACTAGTCGGTCGAGTTCGGGCGAGCAGTACGTC. This encodes CAISGTSRSSSGEQYV.

The rearrangement links TRBV7-2 to TRBJ2-7; TRBD2 is a possible D gene (5 bases). V lost 5 bases, J lost 0 bases, and 23 bases lay in between. The CDR3 consists of 18 residues. Per the germline V gene, CDR1 is SGHTA and CDR2 is FQGNSA. CDR3 amino acids: CASSPEGLLSWFSYEQYF. The CDR3 bases are TGTGCCAGCAGCCCCGAGGGTCTTTTGAGCTGGTTCTCCTACGAGCAGTACTTC.

The V call is TRBV29-1, the J call TRBJ1-2; D is possibly TRBD1 (6 bases). V was shortened by 6 bases and J by 2 bases, with 10 bases between the two germline ends. Germline-derived CDR1 and CDR2 are SQVTM and ANQGSEA. The CDR3 contains 12 residues. CDR3 nucleotides: TGCAGCGTGGACAGTTACAACTATGGCTACACCTTC. As protein: CSVDSYNYGYTF.

The CDR3 DNA follows: TGTGCCAGCAGTTTCGGAGGTGGCTCCGAGCAGTACTTC. Protein: CASSFGGGSEQYF. The chain carries TRBV12-3 or TRBV12-4 and TRBJ2-7; D perhaps matches TRBD2 (5 bases). The length of the CDR3 is 13 residues. V shed 3 bases and J shed 6 bases, with 12 bases lying between them.

This clonotype was seen only a few times. The CDR3 spells CSVPSGALNTEAFF. CDR3 coding DNA: TGCAGCGTCCCCTCGGGGGCCTTGAACACTGAAGCTTTCTTT. The V call is TRBV29-1, the J call TRBJ1-1; TRBD1 is a possible D gene (6 bases). The germline V gene has CDR1 SQVTM and CDR2 ANQGSEA. Trimming removed 6 bases from V and 0 bases from J, with 14 bases in between. The CDR3 length is 14 residues.

This chain connects TRBV20-1 to TRBJ2-7; D is unresolved. CDR3 length: 15 residues. Germline CDR1 and CDR2: DFQATT and SNEGSKA (reference sequence). The germline V and J ends were trimmed by 3 bases and 6 bases, with 21 bases remaining between them. CDR3: CSARAQLRRSSEQYF. The CDR3, as DNA: TGCAGTGCTAGGGCACAACTTAGGCGTTCGTCCGAGCAGTACTTC.

This sequence joins TRBV7-9 and TRBJ2-7, with TRBD2 matching over 8 bases. CDR1 SEHNR and CDR2 FQNEAQ come from the germline V gene (reference sequence). The CDR3 has 15 amino acids. V lost 5 bases, J lost 3 bases, and 9 bases stayed unmatched. The CDR3 bases are TGTGCCAGCAGCCCCACGGGGGGGCGAATCTACGAGCAGTACTTC. This codes for CASSPTGGRIYEQYF.

The table lists this clonotype with a count of one. CDR3 in DNA: TGTGCCAGCAGTCCCTTGAGACGGACAGGTACAAATCAGCCCCAGCATTTT. This encodes CASSPLRRTGTNQPQHF. The chain joins TRBV27 to TRBJ1-5, with 7 bases identical to TRBD1. V lost 5 bases and J lost 4; bases outside the gene matches: 14. Germline V gene sequence: CDR1 MNHEY, CDR2 SMNVEV (reference sequence). CDR3 length: 17 amino acids.

The rearrangement joins TRBV10-3 to TRBJ2-7; 9 nucleotides agree with TRBD1. The V segment lost 2 bases and the J segment 5 bases; nucleotides outside the gene matches: 10. Germline V CDR1 and CDR2: ENHRY, SYGVKD. The CDR3 loop spans 16 amino acids. Here the CDR3 DNA reads TGTGCCATCAGTGAGACAGGGGGCGCAGGGGGCCACGAGCAGTACTTC. Amino acid sequence: CAISETGGAGGHEQYF.

The chain has TRBV7-8 and TRBJ1-1; the D is unclear. V dropped 1 base and J dropped 4 bases, with 10 bases sitting between them. The CDR3 is 14 amino acids. Germline CDR1 and CDR2: SGHVS and FQNEAQ. Here the CDR3 reads CASSLGDRTTEAFF. The CDR3 region has the DNA TGTGCCAGCAGCTTAGGGGATCGGACCACTGAAGCTTTCTTT. Supplemented by reference TRBV7-8 and TRBJ1-1, the full variable domain reads GAGVSQSPRYKVAKRGQDVALRCDPISGHVSLFWYQQALGQGPEFLTYFQNEAQLDKSGLPSDRFFAERPEGSVSTLKIQRTQQEDSAVYLCASSLGDRTTEAFFGQGTRLTVV.

This chain connects TRBV24-1 to TRBJ1-2; 8 nucleotides align to TRBD1. The CDR3 runs to 13 residues. After removal of 5 bases from V and 4 bases from J, the junction contained 2 bases not matched to a gene. CDR1 is KGHDR and CDR2 is SFDVKD in the germline V gene. DNA of the CDR3: TGTGCCACCAGTGGAACAGGGGGCTATGGCTACACCTTC. It codes for CATSGTGGYGYTF.